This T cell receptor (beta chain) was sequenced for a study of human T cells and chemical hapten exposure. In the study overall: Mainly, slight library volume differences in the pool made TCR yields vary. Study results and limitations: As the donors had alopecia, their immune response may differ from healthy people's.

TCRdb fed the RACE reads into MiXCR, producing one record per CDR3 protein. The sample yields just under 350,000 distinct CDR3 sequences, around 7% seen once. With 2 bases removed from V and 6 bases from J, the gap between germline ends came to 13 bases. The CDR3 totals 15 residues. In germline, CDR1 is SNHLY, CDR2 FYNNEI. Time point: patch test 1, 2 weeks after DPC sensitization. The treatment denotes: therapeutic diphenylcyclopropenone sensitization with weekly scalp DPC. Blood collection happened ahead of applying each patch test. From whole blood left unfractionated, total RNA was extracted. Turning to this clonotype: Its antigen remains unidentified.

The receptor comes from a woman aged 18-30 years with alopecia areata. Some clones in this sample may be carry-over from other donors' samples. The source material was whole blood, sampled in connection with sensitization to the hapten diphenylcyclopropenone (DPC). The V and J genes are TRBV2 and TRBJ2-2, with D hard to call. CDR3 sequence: CASSEIRSLSGELFF. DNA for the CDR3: TGTGCCAGCAGTGAAATAAGGAGTCTCTCCGGGGAGCTGTTTTTT. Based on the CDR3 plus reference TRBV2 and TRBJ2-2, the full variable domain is EPEVTQTPSHQVTQMGQEVILRCVPISNHLYFYWYRQILGQKVEFLVSFYNNEISEKSEIFDDQFSVERPDGSNFTLKIRSTKLEDSAMYFCASSEIRSLSGELFFGEGSRLTVL.